These T cell receptor beta chains were read from a single sample in a study of blood T cell repertoires in COVID-19. This table comes from immunoSEQ multiplex PCR, and its TCRdb copy is limited to in-frame clones, with some not included. This sample has about 71,000 clones, with roughly 89% found just once. The sequenced sample was peripheral blood. The receptors shown here come from a man aged 30 to 45 with acute or convalescent COVID-19. The CDR3 runs from the conserved cysteine through the conserved F or W. A D gene is named only where the DNA matches it firmly.

>TRBJ2-7|-|TRBV6-5
TGTGCCAGCAGTCCGAGTCGGATCGGGAGCTCCCTTTTC
CASSPSRIGSSLF
>TRBJ1-2|-|TRBV2
TGTGCCAGCAGTGAGGGGAGAAGAACCTATGGCTACACCTTC
CASSEGRRTYGYTF
>TRBJ1-5|TRBD1|TRBV7-2
TGTGCCAGCAGCCCACAGGGGTCGAGTCCCCAGCATTTT
CASSPQGSSPQHF
>TRBJ2-2|TRBD2|TRBV5-1
TGCGCCAGCAGCTTGGCGGCTAGCGGGAGATCCGGGGAGCTGTTTTTT
CASSLAASGRSGELFF
>TRBJ1-1|-|TRBV3-1/TRBV3-2
TGTGCCAGCAGCCAATCGGGGGGCACTGAAGCTTTCTTT
CASSQSGGTEAFF
>TRBJ1-5|TRBD1|TRBV12-3/TRBV12-4
TGTGCCAGCAGCAGACAGGGGTCGTGGCCCCAGCATTTT
CASSRQGSWPQHF
>TRBJ1-5|-|TRBV19
TGTGCCAGTAGTATTGGCGCGGCTAATCAGCCCCAGCATTTT
CASSIGAANQPQHF
>TRBJ2-2|-|TRBV27
TGTGCCAGCAGTTTAGGGGGCGGGAGCTATAACGGGGAGCTGTTTTTT
CASSLGGGSYNGELFF
>TRBJ2-1|-|TRBV6-6
TGTGCCAGCAGCTCTCTCAATGAGCAGTTCTTC
CASSSLNEQFF
>TRBJ2-1|-|TRBV5-1
TGCGCCAGCAGCTTGATTACTCCTAGGTCGGAGCAGTTCTTC
CASSLITPRSEQFF
>TRBJ1-6|-|TRBV27
TGTGCCAGCAGTCTAGACAGAGATTCACCCCTCCACTTT
CASSLDRDSPLHF